These T cell receptor beta chains were read from a single sample in a study of technical replicates of blood from a few donors. Profiled with immunoSEQ multiplex PCR; TCRdb holds only in-frame clones, not every one. The sample records 67,000 or so clones, around 95% being singletons. Sequencing used T cells isolated from PBMCs. These receptors all stem from a human donor in good health. Both conserved end residues are part of each CDR3. The D gene is left open where the match is weak. Clone size, where shown, is once, few, many, or a class for clones that have expanded.

-	-	TRBV28	TRBJ2-7	TGTGCCAGCAGTTCCCCAGCGGGGACAAGCTCCTACGAGCAGTACTTC	CASSSPAGTSSYEQYF
-	-	TRBV15	TRBJ2-7	TGTGCCACCAGCAGAGATCGGGGGAACCTCTACGAGCAGTACTTC	CATSRDRGNLYEQYF
-	-	TRBV4-1	TRBJ2-3	TGCGCCAGCAGCCACTTACAGGGAGTGCACGTGGAGGTTAGCACAGATACGCAGTATTTT	CASSHLQGVHVEVSTDTQYF
-	-	TRBV9	TRBJ2-3	TGTGCCAGCAGCCCTTGGGGCGGTACTTTCACAGATACGCAGTATTTT	CASSPWGGTFTDTQYF
-	-	TRBV5-1	TRBJ2-2	TGCGCCACCACCCCTGGAGGTCTCGGGGAGCTGTTTTTT	CATTPGGLGELFF
-	-	TRBV18	TRBJ2-7	TGTGCCAGCTCACCACCGGGCAGGGTAGGTCACGAGCAGTACTTC	CASSPPGRVGHEQYF
-	-	TRBV7-2	TRBJ1-1	TGTGCCAGCAGCTGGGGGGTTTTGTCGAACACTGAAGCTTTCTTT	CASSWGVLSNTEAFF
TRBD1	few	TRBV30	TRBJ1-1	TGTGCCTGGAGTCGGACAGGCTATGAAGCTTTCTTT	CAWSRTGYEAFF
-	-	TRBV6-1	TRBJ2-3	TGTGCCAGCACAATAAGCGTGTCTCCCGTAGATACGCAGTATTTT	CASTISVSPVDTQYF
TRBD2	-	TRBV28	TRBJ2-3	TGTGCCAGCAGTTCCCCAGCGGGAGGTTTTAATACGCAGTATTTT	CASSSPAGGFNTQYF
TRBD2	-	TRBV7-9	TRBJ2-1	TGTGCCAGCAGCTTTCAGCGGGAGGGCCAAAACAATGAGCAGTTCTTC	CASSFQREGQNNEQFF
-	-	TRBV7-9	TRBJ1-5	TGTGCCAGCAGCTTAATAAGCAATCAGCCCCAGCATTTT	CASSLISNQPQHF
TRBD1	-	TRBV6-5	TRBJ1-2	TGTGCCAGCAGATGGGACAGAGCTAACTATGGCTACACCTTC	CASRWDRANYGYTF
-	-	TRBV5-3	TRBJ2-2	TGTGCCAGAAGCCCAGGGGAGCTGTTTTTT	CARSPGELFF
TRBD1	-	TRBV6-1	TRBJ1-2	TGTGCCAGCAGAGGACAGGGCTATGGCTACACCTTC	CASRGQGYGYTF
-	-	TRBV5-4	TRBJ1-2	TGTGCCAGCAGTCCCGGGTCGAACTATGGCTACACCTTC	CASSPGSNYGYTF
-	-	TRBV7-9	TRBJ2-7	TGTGCCAGCAGCCCCCTAGGAGGCGTCGGGTACGAGCAGTACTTC	CASSPLGGVGYEQYF
-	-	TRBV9	TRBJ1-5	TGTGCCAGCAGCGTCGACGGGACATCTCTTCAGCCCCAGCATTTT	CASSVDGTSLQPQHF
-	-	TRBV7-9	TRBJ2-7	TGTGCCAGCATCGCAAGGGGCCAAAGAGGCGACGAGCAGTACTTC	CASIARGQRGDEQYF
TRBD2	-	TRBV7-9	TRBJ2-7	TGTGCCAGCAGCCCCACGGACACACGGCACCGACTAGCACGCTACGAGCAGTACTTC	CASSPTDTRHRLARYEQYF
TRBD2	-	TRBV9	TRBJ2-1	TGTGCCAGCAGCCCATTTCGGTCTAGCGGGAGGGGGTACAATGAGCAGTTCTTC	CASSPFRSSGRGYNEQFF
TRBD1	-	TRBV25-1	TRBJ1-1	TGTGCCAGCAGCAGGCTGTCGACAGGGGGCACTGAAGCTTTCTTT	CASSRLSTGGTEAFF
TRBD2	-	TRBV7-2	TRBJ2-7	TGTGCCAGCAGCTTCCGGACTAGCGGATCCTACGAGCAGTACTTC	CASSFRTSGSYEQYF
-	-	TRBV7-2	TRBJ1-1	TGTGCCAGCAGGCGCCGGGGCCGGGGGGTCGAAGCTTTCTTT	CASRRRGRGVEAFF
TRBD2	-	TRBV27	TRBJ2-3	TGTGCCAGCAGTGGCCCGGGGGGGATGTCTGGTACGCAGTATTTT	CASSGPGGMSGTQYF
TRBD2	-	TRBV28	TRBJ2-3	TGTGCCAGCAGGTCTAGCGGGAGCACAGATACGCAGTATTTT	CASRSSGSTDTQYF
-	-	TRBV18	TRBJ2-7	TGTGCCAGCTCCCTTCCTAGCTCCTACGAGCAGTACTTC	CASSLPSSYEQYF
-	once	TRBV4-1	TRBJ2-7	TGCGCCAGCAGCCAAGACTTTTTTACCCCGAGACAAGAGCAGTACTTC	CASSQDFFTPRQEQYF
TRBD1	-	TRBV11-3	TRBJ2-2	TGTGCCAGCAGCTTAACAATATCTATAGACAGGGGGAACACCGGGGAGCTGTTTTTT	CASSLTISIDRGNTGELFF
-	-	TRBV5-1	TRBJ2-7	TGCGCCAGCAGGGACGGACAATACGAGCAGTACTTC	CASRDGQYEQYF
-	-	TRBV6-5	TRBJ1-1	TGTGCCAGCAGTTACGGGGCAGCATTGAACACTGAAGCTTTCTTT	CASSYGAALNTEAFF
-	-	TRBV30	TRBJ1-2	TGTGCCTGGAGAACCGAGGTGGCCGCCTATGGCTACACCTTC	CAWRTEVAAYGYTF
TRBD1	-	TRBV5-1	TRBJ2-7	TGCGCCAGCAGCCCCGGGACAGGACCTTCCTACGAGCAGTACTTC	CASSPGTGPSYEQYF
TRBD1	few	TRBV11-3	TRBJ2-2	TGTGCCAGCAGCTCCGGACAGGGGAACACCGGGGAGCTGTTTTTT	CASSSGQGNTGELFF
TRBD1	-	TRBV5-5	TRBJ1-2	TGTGCCAGCAGCTCGATTAGTCGTGGACAGGGGAACTATGGCTACACCTTC	CASSSISRGQGNYGYTF
-	once	TRBV19	TRBJ1-4	TGTGCCACTGGTGGAGTAAATGAGGAAAAACTGTTTTTT	CATGGVNEEKLFF
TRBD1	-	TRBV6-4	TRBJ1-1	TGTGCCAGCAGTGACTCGCCCGGACAGGGTACCACTGAAGCTTTCTTT	CASSDSPGQGTTEAFF
TRBD2	-	TRBV19	TRBJ2-7	TGTGCCAGTAGTTGGGGGGGGAATCGCGAGCAGTACTTC	CASSWGGNREQYF
TRBD1	-	TRBV7-8	TRBJ2-7	TGTGCCAGCAGCTTACAGGGACAGGGAGAGCAGTACTTC	CASSLQGQGEQYF
-	-	TRBV6-5	TRBJ2-7	TGTGCCAGCCGCGGAGGGTACGAGCAGTACTTC	CASRGGYEQYF
TRBD1	-	TRBV4-1	TRBJ2-7	TGCGCCAGCAGCCAAGTCCGGGACAGATCCTACGAGCAGTACTTC	CASSQVRDRSYEQYF